The 10 T cell receptor beta chains below come from one sample, sequenced in a study of blood T cells in healthy people across ages. Using a J-beta primer mix together with a sample-barcoded 5' primer, a second PCR was run for roughly 7 to 11 cycles. TCRdb re-analysed the 5' RACE reads in MiXCR, keeping a single row per CDR3 protein. This sample has 550,000 to 700,000 distinct CDR3 sequences, with 27% found just once. The specimen sequenced was blood. These receptor sequences come from a woman in her sixties or seventies in good health.

This clonotype was seen more than once but under ten times. Sequence at one end of the junction differs from germline and may be a read error. The chain uses TRBV18 and TRBJ2-6; possibly TRBD1 for D (6 bases). The CDR3 is 15 residues long. Germline V gives CDR1 KGHSH, CDR2 LQKENI. The CDR3 loop reads CASSLQGSGANALTF. The CDR3 DNA reads TGTGCCAGCTCACTCCAGGGGTCTGGGGCCAACGCCCTGACTTTC.

The chain is built from TRBV4-2 and TRBJ2-5, with 9 nucleotides matching TRBD2. J lost 1 base, V lost 3 bases, and 9 bases had no gene match. The CDR3 runs to 17 residues. Germline-derived CDR1 and CDR2 are LGHNA and YNFKEQ. In nucleotides, the CDR3 is TGTGCCAGCAGCCATGGTGCAGCGGGGGGAATCCAAGAGACCCAGTACTTC. Translated: CASSHGAAGGIQETQYF.

V usage is TRBV12-3 or TRBV12-4 and J usage is TRBJ2-5; TRBD1 is a possible D gene (6 bases). The ends were cut back, 3 bases at V and 1 base at J, with 12 bases in the middle. The CDR3 has 15 residues. The CDR3 loop is CASSFQTGVQETQYF. CDR3 DNA: TGTGCCAGCAGTTTCCAGACAGGCGTCCAAGAGACCCAGTACTTC.

This clonotype was found a few times. This chain connects TRBV5-1 to TRBJ2-4; D not certain. The germline gives CDR1 SGHRS, CDR2 YFSETQ. The CDR3 extends over 17 amino acids. Trimming removed 0 bases from V and 0 bases from J, with 13 bases in between. DNA for the CDR3: TGCGCCAGCAGCTTGGAGCAGGCCAGCTTAGCCAAAAACATTCAGTACTTC. It encodes CASSLEQASLAKNIQYF.

The rearrangement uses TRBV5-1 and TRBJ1-1; TRBD1 matches 9 bases. The germline CDR1 and CDR2 sequences are SGHRS and YFSETQ. Trimming removed 1 base from V and 1 base from J; junction bases left unmatched: 5. The CDR3 spans 16 residues. The CDR3 DNA sequence: TGCGCCAGCAGCTTGTTAGGGGACAGGGCGAACACTGAAGCTTTCTTT. Protein: CASSLLGDRANTEAFF.

The J gene is TRBJ1-1, the V gene TRBV28; TRBD1 might be the D (6 bases). The CDR3 runs 12 residues. Trimming removed 6 bases at V and 10 bases at J, with 15 bases between. Germline CDR1 reads MDHEN; CDR2 reads SYDVKM. The CDR3, as DNA: TGTGCCAGCAGGTCGGGGGGGGCTCGAGCTTTCTTT. Translating it yields CASRSGGARAFF.

This clonotype has only a few counts. The chain recombines TRBV20-1 with TRBJ2-5; possibly TRBD1 for D (6 bases). Germline V gene data show CDR1 as DFQATT and CDR2 as SNEGSKA (reference sequence). The CDR3 spans 13 residues. Trimming took 6 bases from V and 5 from J, leaving 16 bases between them. Here the CDR3 DNA reads TGCAGTGCCGATCCTGGGGGCGGCGAGACCCAGTACTTC. It encodes CSADPGGGETQYF.

This chain links TRBV27 with TRBJ1-6; D not resolved. The germline V gene encodes CDR1 MNHEY and CDR2 SMNVEV (reference sequence). V was clipped by 4 bases and J by 9 bases, with 13 bases between them. This CDR3 has 14 amino acids. For the CDR3, the DNA is TGTGCCAGCAGTTGGTCAGGTGTCGGTTCACCCCTCCACTTT. As protein: CASSWSGVGSPLHF.

This clonotype was observed many times. The chain is built from TRBV20-1 and TRBJ1-4, with D possibly TRBD1 on 5 matching bases. This CDR3 contains 13 residues. V dropped 4 bases and J dropped 8 bases, with 14 bases sitting between them. Per germline, CDR1 DFQATT and CDR2 SNEGSKA (reference sequence). CDR3: CSAIGGSREKLFF. CDR3 bases: TGCAGTGCTATTGGGGGGTCGCGAGAAAAACTGTTTTTT.

This clonotype was counted between two and nine times. The rearrangement uses TRBV7-9 and TRBJ2-7; 9 nucleotides match TRBD1. Germline loops: CDR1 SEHNR, CDR2 FQNEAQ (reference sequence). This CDR3 contains 15 residues. V shed 5 bases, J shed 3 bases, and the junction held 8 bases outside the gene matches. CDR3 bases: TGTGCCAGCAGCCGGATGTCGGGACAGGGCTACGAGCAGTACTTC. This sequence encodes CASSRMSGQGYEQYF.